Presented here are 4 T cell receptor beta chains from one specimen sequenced in a study of blood T cell repertoires in COVID-19. Using immunoSEQ multiplex PCR, the repertoire was profiled, and TCRdb retains in-frame clones only, with some absent. The sample consists of hundreds of thousands of clones, 75% to 90% of them appearing once. Sequenced material: peripheral blood. The receptors derive from a woman younger than 45 who had recovered from COVID-19.

The J gene is TRBJ1-5, the V gene TRBV27; tentatively, D is TRBD1 (5 bases). CDR1 and CDR2 from the germline V gene are MNHEY and SMNVEV (reference sequence). With 7 bases removed from V and 7 bases from J, the gap between germline ends came to 11 bases. The CDR3 extends over 12 amino acids. The CDR3 region has the DNA TGTGCCAGCACTGCTTGGGGCCAGCCCCAGCATTTT. Residues: CASTAWGQPQHF.

The rearrangement joins TRBV28 to TRBJ2-5, with a possible D match to TRBD1 (6 bases). Trimming left V 7 bases short and J 1 base short, with 10 bases between. CDR1 and CDR2 from the germline V gene are MDHEN and SYDVKM. The CDR3 runs to 13 residues. The chain's CDR3 is CASTRQAQETQYF. CDR3 DNA: TGTGCCAGCACGAGACAGGCCCAAGAGACCCAGTACTTC.

The table lists this clone with a count of one. The chain carries TRBV27 and TRBJ2-2, with 7 bases that match TRBD2. Trimming took 6 bases from V and 0 from J; bases not matched to a gene: 10. The CDR3 sequence is 17 residues long. CDR1 is MNHEY, CDR2 SMNVEV, per germline (reference sequence). This chain's CDR3 is CASRITSELANTGELFF. The CDR3 bases are TGTGCCAGCAGAATAACTAGCGAACTCGCGAACACCGGGGAGCTGTTTTTT.

The rearrangement uses TRBV28 and TRBJ2-7, with D perhaps matching TRBD2 (6 bases). Germline CDR1 reads MDHEN; CDR2 reads SYDVKM. The CDR3 is 14 amino acids. V dropped 2 bases and J dropped 0 bases, with 8 bases sitting between them. Here the CDR3 reads CASSLSGSSYEQYF. Here the CDR3 DNA reads TGTGCCAGCAGTTTAAGCGGGTCCTCCTACGAGCAGTACTTC.